A single sample is the source of the 23 T cell receptor beta chains below, sequenced in a study of T cells in localized non-small cell lung cancer. Only in-frame clones appear in the TCRdb table, and some are missing; sequencing was by immunoSEQ multiplex PCR. The sample holds approximately 21,000 clones, roughly 89% seen once. The material was peripheral blood, obtained before any cancer treatment. The receptors here all came from a male donor older than 55 with stage I lung adenocarcinoma.

The rearrangement joins TRBV19 to TRBJ2-2; D is possibly TRBD2 (5 bases). The CDR3 runs 14 residues. Per the germline V gene, CDR1 is LNHDA and CDR2 is SQIVND (reference sequence). The ends were cut back, 4 bases at V and 6 bases at J, with 12 bases in the middle. In nucleotides, the CDR3 is TGTGCCAGTAGTACCCCGGGGAGAGCCGGGGAGCTGTTTTTT. It specifies CASSTPGRAGELFF.

This clone has a single count. V is TRBV6-1 and J is TRBJ2-3, with 8 bases aligning to TRBD1. CDR1 and CDR2 (germline): MNHNS, SASEGT. V was pared by 1 base and J by 5 bases, with 5 bases of the junction left unmatched. This CDR3 comprises 15 residues. The CDR3 coding sequence is TGTGCCAGCAGTGAAGGGGCGGACAGGGTAGATACGCAGTATTTT. Translation: CASSEGADRVDTQYF.

The CDR3 region has the DNA TGTGCCAGCAGCGTAGGCTCTACCTATAATTCACCCCTCCACTTT. Translated: CASSVGSTYNSPLHF. The J gene is TRBJ1-6, the V gene TRBV9; D uncertain. The CDR3 contains 15 residues. Per the germline V gene, CDR1 is SGDLS and CDR2 is YYNGEE. V was pared by 0 bases and J by 2 bases, with 6 bases between.

The rearrangement joins TRBV28 to TRBJ1-1; D gene uncertain. This CDR3 comprises 11 residues. The V end was cut by 6 bases, the J end by 2 bases, with 4 bases between. CDR1 MDHEN and CDR2 SYDVKM come from the germline V gene. The CDR3 sequence is CASRDNTEAFF. The DNA of the CDR3 is TGTGCCAGCAGGGATAACACTGAAGCTTTCTTT. Drawing the rest from reference TRBV28 and TRBJ1-1, the complete variable domain is DVKVTQSSRYLVKRTGEKVFLECVQDMDHENMFWYRQDPGLGLRLIYFSYDVKMKEKGDIPEGYSVSREKKERFSLILESASTNQTSMYLCASRDNTEAFFGQGTRLTVV.

The chain employs TRBV2 and TRBJ2-5; D ambiguous. The CDR3 has 14 residues. Germline V gene data show CDR1 as SNHLY and CDR2 as FYNNEI. V shed 1 base and J shed 0 bases, with 6 bases lying between them. The CDR3: CASSEGADQETQYF. The CDR3 DNA follows: TGTGCCAGCAGTGAAGGGGCGGACCAAGAGACCCAGTACTTC.

This sequence joins TRBV10-2 and TRBJ2-2, with 10 bases matching TRBD1. V gave up 8 bases and J gave up 6 bases; unmatched junction bases: 12. The germline CDR1 and CDR2 sequences are WSHSY and SAAADI. The CDR3 covers 16 residues. CDR3 in amino acids: CASADKGQGRSGELFF. The CDR3 nucleotides are TGCGCCAGCGCCGACAAGGGACAGGGGAGGTCCGGGGAGCTGTTTTTT.

The rearrangement uses TRBV4-3 and TRBJ2-7; 15 bases are a match to TRBD2. Germline values: CDR1 LGHNA, CDR2 YSLEER. The CDR3 consists of 16 residues. Trimming removed 4 bases from V and 6 bases from J; junction bases left unmatched: 7. The CDR3 region is CASSLGLAGGQVEQYF. CDR3 nucleotides: TGCGCCAGCAGCCTCGGACTAGCGGGGGGGCAAGTCGAGCAGTACTTC.

The chain combines TRBV2 with TRBJ1-1; perhaps TRBD1 as D (6 bases). The CDR3 is made up of 15 amino acids. The germline CDR1 and CDR2 sequences are SNHLY and FYNNEI. V dropped 7 bases and J dropped 2 bases, with 17 bases sitting between them. For the CDR3, the DNA is TGTGCCAGCACAGACCTCCGGACAGCCAACACTGAAGCTTTCTTT. Its translation: CASTDLRTANTEAFF. Based on the CDR3 plus reference TRBV2 and TRBJ1-1, the full variable domain is EPEVTQTPSHQVTQMGQEVILRCVPISNHLYFYWYRQILGQKVEFLVSFYNNEISEKSEIFDDQFSVERPDGSNFTLKIRSTKLEDSAMYFCASTDLRTANTEAFFGQGTRLTVV.

This chain connects TRBV28 to TRBJ1-2, with 7 bases identical to TRBD1. CDR1 is MDHEN, CDR2 SYDVKM, per germline. The J segment lost 1 base and the V segment lost 4 bases, leaving 6 bases of the junction unmatched. There are 15 residues in the CDR3. This chain's CDR3 is CASSSTGTVNYGYTF. As DNA, the CDR3 is TGTGCCAGCAGTTCCACGGGGACAGTTAACTATGGCTACACCTTC.

The rearrangement uses TRBV7-8 and TRBJ2-7; 9 positions match TRBD1. CDR3 size: 14 residues. CDR1 and CDR2 from the germline V gene are SGHVS and FQNEAQ. The V gene end was trimmed by 6 bases and the J gene end by 1 base; junction bases not matched to a gene: 4. The CDR3, as DNA: TGTGCCAGCAGATCCGGGACAGGGTCCTACGAGCAGTACTTC. Residues: CASRSGTGSYEQYF.

The J gene is TRBJ2-7, the V gene TRBV11-3; 8 bases align to TRBD1. CDR1 is SGHNT and CDR2 is YENEEA in the germline V gene. V gave up 5 bases and J gave up 5 bases; unmatched junction bases: 5. The length of the CDR3 is 13 residues. Here the CDR3 DNA reads TGTGCCAGCAGCCCGACAGGGGACCACGAGCAGTACTTC. Amino acid sequence: CASSPTGDHEQYF.

The chain has TRBV4-1 and TRBJ2-5, with 10 bases fitting TRBD2. Germline trimming cut 0 bases from V and 3 bases from J; bases unmatched to any gene: 4. The germline V gene has CDR1 MGHRA and CDR2 YSYEKL. This CDR3 has 16 residues. The CDR3 DNA is TGCGCCAGCAGCCAAGAATTCAGCGGGAGGGAAGAGACCCAGTACTTC. Translation: CASSQEFSGREETQYF.

V and J are TRBV28 and TRBJ2-7, with D possibly being TRBD1 (5 bases). V was pared by 3 bases and J by 6 bases, with 9 bases between. Germline values: CDR1 MDHEN, CDR2 SYDVKM. The length of the CDR3 is 12 residues. For the CDR3, the DNA is TGTGCCAGCAGTTTGACAGTACGCGAGCAGTACTTC. Its translation is CASSLTVREQYF.

The chain recombines TRBV7-9 with TRBJ1-4; TRBD1 might be the D (5 bases). Germline-derived CDR1 and CDR2 are SEHNR and FQNEAQ (reference sequence). The CDR3 covers 15 residues. With 1 base removed from V and 5 bases from J, the gap between germline ends came to 11 bases. CDR3: CASSLGGRGNEKLFF. CDR3 in DNA: TGTGCCAGCAGCTTAGGTGGAAGGGGCAATGAAAAACTGTTTTTT.

The genes are TRBV11-2 and TRBJ1-1; TRBD1 matches 7 bases. CDR3 length: 15 amino acids. Germline CDR1 reads SGHAT; CDR2 reads FQNNGV. The J segment lost 4 bases and the V segment lost 3 bases, leaving 8 bases of the junction unmatched. Here the CDR3 reads CASSFDRAGVTEAFF. In DNA, the CDR3 is TGTGCCAGCAGCTTCGACAGGGCAGGGGTCACTGAAGCTTTCTTT.

The rearrangement links TRBV10-3 to TRBJ2-1; D call uncertain. V was trimmed by 3 bases and J by 5 bases, leaving 5 bases between them. Germline loops: CDR1 ENHRY, CDR2 SYGVKD. There are 12 residues in the CDR3. CDR3 residues: CAISDEHNEQFF. In DNA, the CDR3 is TGTGCCATCAGTGATGAACACAATGAGCAGTTCTTC.

The chain uses TRBV7-2 and TRBJ2-6; D gene uncertain. CDR3 length: 16 amino acids. The V gene lost 2 bases and the J gene lost 0 bases, with 8 bases spanning the gap. Germline lookup yields CDR1 SGHTA and CDR2 FQGNSA. The chain's CDR3 is CASSLMFSSGANVLTF. CDR3 nucleotides: TGTGCCAGCAGCTTAATGTTTAGCTCTGGGGCCAACGTCCTGACTTTC.

The chain recombines TRBV18 with TRBJ2-1; D gene uncertain. CDR3 length: 16 residues. Germline CDR1 and CDR2: KGHSH and LQKENI. Between the trimmed V and J ends, which lost 2 bases and 0 bases, there was a span of 11 bases. Written as DNA, the CDR3 is TGTGCCAGCTCACCAAGAGAGAGCTCCTCCTACAATGAGCAGTTCTTC. This encodes CASSPRESSSYNEQFF.

The J gene is TRBJ2-1, the V gene TRBV9, with 9 bases matching TRBD2. The CDR3 is 15 residues long. Losses at the gene ends were 0 bases for V and 3 bases for J; bases not matched to a gene: 1. Germline lookup yields CDR1 SGDLS and CDR2 YYNGEE. This CDR3 is CASSVATSGYNEQFF. The DNA of the CDR3 is TGTGCCAGCAGCGTAGCGACTAGCGGCTACAATGAGCAGTTCTTC.

The V gene is TRBV6-6, the J gene TRBJ2-3; D is unclear. Per the germline V gene, CDR1 is MNHNY and CDR2 is SVGAGI (reference sequence). Trimming took 2 bases from V and 6 from J, leaving 9 bases between them. The CDR3 is 13 residues long. CDR3 bases: TGTGCCAGCAGTTACCTTAAGAGTGATACGCAGTATTTT. Encoded protein: CASSYLKSDTQYF.

This chain links TRBV7-2 with TRBJ1-5, with D possibly matching TRBD1 (5 bases). V was trimmed by 5 bases and J by 9 bases, leaving 14 bases between them. CDR3 length: 13 residues. Germline CDR1 reads SGHTA; CDR2 reads FQGNSA. The CDR3 DNA is TGTGCCAGCAGCCTAGGGACTCTAGGGCCCCAGCATTTT. It codes for CASSLGTLGPQHF.

The chain combines TRBV11-2 with TRBJ1-2; no firm D call. V lost 0 bases, J lost 5 bases, and 13 bases lay in between. This CDR3 is 15 amino acids long. The V gene's germline CDR1 is SGHAT and CDR2 FQNNGV. The CDR3 DNA sequence: TGTGCCAGCAGCTTAGACGCCGTCGGAGGGTATGGCTACACCTTC. Amino acid sequence: CASSLDAVGGYGYTF. The whole variable domain, filled in from reference TRBV11-2 and TRBJ1-2, reads EAGVAQSPRYKIIEKRQSVAFWCNPISGHATLYWYQQILGQGPKLLIQFQNNGVVDDSQLPKDRFSAERLKGVDSTLKIQPAKLEDSAVYLCASSLDAVGGYGYTFGSGTRLTVV.

This clone came up a few times. CDR3 nucleotide sequence: TGTGCCAGGGACACTGAAGCTTTCTTT. It yields the protein CARDTEAFF. J is TRBJ1-1 and V is TRBV6-4; no definite D call. CDR1 MRHNA and CDR2 SNTAGT come from the germline V gene. CDR3 length: 9 residues. V shed 9 bases and J shed 3 bases, with 2 bases lying between them.